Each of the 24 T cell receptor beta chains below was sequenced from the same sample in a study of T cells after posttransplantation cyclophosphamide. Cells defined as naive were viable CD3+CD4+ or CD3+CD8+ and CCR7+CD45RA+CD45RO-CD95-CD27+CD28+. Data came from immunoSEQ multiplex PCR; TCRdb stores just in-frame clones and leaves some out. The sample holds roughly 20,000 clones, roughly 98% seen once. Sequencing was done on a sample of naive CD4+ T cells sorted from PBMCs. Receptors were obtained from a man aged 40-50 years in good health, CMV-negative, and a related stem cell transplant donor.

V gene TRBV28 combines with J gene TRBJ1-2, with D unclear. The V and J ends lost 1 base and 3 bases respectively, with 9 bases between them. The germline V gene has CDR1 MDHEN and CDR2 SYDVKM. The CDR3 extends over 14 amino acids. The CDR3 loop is CASSLSQKYYGYTF. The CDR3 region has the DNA TGTGCCAGCAGTTTATCTCAGAAATACTATGGCTACACCTTC.

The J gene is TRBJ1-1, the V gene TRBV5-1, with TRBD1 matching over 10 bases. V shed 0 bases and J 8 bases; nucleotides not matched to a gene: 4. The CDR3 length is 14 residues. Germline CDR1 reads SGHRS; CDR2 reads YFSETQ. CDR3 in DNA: TGCGCCAGCAGCTTGGGGGACAGGGGTTCAGAAGCTTTCTTT. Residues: CASSLGDRGSEAFF. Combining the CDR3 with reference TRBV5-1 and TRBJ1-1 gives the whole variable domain KAGVTQTPRYLIKTRGQQVTLSCSPISGHRSVSWYQQTPGQGLQFLFEYFSETQRNKGNFPGRFSGRQFSNSRSEMNVSTLELGDSALYLCASSLGDRGSEAFFGQGTRLTVV.

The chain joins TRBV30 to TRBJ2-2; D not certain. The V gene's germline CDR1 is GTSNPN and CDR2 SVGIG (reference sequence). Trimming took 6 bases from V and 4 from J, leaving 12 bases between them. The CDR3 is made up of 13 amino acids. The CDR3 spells CACPPRGTGELFF. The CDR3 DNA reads TGTGCCTGCCCCCCTCGAGGCACCGGGGAGCTGTTTTTT.

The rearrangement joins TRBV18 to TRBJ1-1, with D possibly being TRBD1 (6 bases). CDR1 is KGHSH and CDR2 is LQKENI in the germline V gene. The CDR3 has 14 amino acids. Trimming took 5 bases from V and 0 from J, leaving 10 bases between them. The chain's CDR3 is CASSGGGLNTEAFF. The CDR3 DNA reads TGTGCCAGCTCAGGCGGGGGCCTGAACACTGAAGCTTTCTTT.

The CDR3 region is CASSLRRNNEQFF. The CDR3 nucleotides read TGTGCCAGCAGTTTACGGAGGAACAATGAGCAGTTCTTC. This sequence joins TRBV27 and TRBJ2-1, with D possibly TRBD2 on 5 matching bases. The V gene's germline CDR1 is MNHEY and CDR2 SMNVEV (reference sequence). The CDR3 consists of 13 residues. V was shortened by 2 bases and J by 5 bases, with 7 bases between the two germline ends.

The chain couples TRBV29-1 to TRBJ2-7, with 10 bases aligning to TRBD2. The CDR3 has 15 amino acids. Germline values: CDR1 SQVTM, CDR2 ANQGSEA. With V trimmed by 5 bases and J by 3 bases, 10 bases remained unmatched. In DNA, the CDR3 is TGCAGCGTTAACCTAGCGGGAGAAAAGGTCTACGAGCAGTACTTC. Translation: CSVNLAGEKVYEQYF.

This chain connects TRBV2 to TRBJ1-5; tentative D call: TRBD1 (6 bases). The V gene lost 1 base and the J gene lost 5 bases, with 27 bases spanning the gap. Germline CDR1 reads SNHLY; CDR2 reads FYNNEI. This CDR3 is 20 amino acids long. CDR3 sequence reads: CASSEDFPSGGRVGDQPQHF. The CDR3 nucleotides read TGTGCCAGCAGTGAAGACTTTCCCTCTGGGGGCAGGGTGGGGGATCAGCCCCAGCATTTT.

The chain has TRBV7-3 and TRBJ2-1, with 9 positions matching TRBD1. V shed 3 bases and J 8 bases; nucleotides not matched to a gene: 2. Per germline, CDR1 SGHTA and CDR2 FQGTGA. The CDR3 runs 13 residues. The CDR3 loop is CASSLGQGYEQFF. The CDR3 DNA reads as TGTGCCAGCAGCTTGGGACAGGGTTATGAGCAGTTCTTC.

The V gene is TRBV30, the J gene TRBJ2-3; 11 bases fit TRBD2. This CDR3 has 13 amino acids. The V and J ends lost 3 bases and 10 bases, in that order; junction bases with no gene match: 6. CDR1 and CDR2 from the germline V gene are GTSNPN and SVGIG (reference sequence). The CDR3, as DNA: TGTGCCTGGAGACTAGCGGGAGAGAGTGCGCAGTATTTT. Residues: CAWRLAGESAQYF. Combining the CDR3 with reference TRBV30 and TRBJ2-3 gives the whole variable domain SQTIHQWPATLVQPVGSPLSLECTVEGTSNPNLYWYRQAAGRGLQLLFYSVGIGQISSEVPQNLSASRPQDRQFILSSKKLLLSDSGFYLCAWRLAGESAQYFGPGTRLTVL.

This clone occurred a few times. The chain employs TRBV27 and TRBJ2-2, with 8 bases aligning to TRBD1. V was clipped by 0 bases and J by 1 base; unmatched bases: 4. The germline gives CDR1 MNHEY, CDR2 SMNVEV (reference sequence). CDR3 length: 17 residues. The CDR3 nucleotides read TGTGCCAGCAGTTTATCGAGGACAGGGAGGAACACCGGGGAGCTGTTTTTT. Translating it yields CASSLSRTGRNTGELFF.

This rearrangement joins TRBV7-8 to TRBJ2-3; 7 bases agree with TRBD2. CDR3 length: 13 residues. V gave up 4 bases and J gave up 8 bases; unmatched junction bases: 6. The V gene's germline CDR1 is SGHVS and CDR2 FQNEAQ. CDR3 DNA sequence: TGTGCCAGCAGCTCGACCGGACTAGGTACGCAGTATTTT. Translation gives CASSSTGLGTQYF.

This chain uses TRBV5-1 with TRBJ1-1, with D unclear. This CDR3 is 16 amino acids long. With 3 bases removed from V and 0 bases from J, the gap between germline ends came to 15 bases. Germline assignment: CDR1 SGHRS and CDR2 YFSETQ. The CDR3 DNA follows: TGCGCCAGCAGCTCGTACGGACTCAACATGAACACTGAAGCTTTCTTT. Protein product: CASSSYGLNMNTEAFF.

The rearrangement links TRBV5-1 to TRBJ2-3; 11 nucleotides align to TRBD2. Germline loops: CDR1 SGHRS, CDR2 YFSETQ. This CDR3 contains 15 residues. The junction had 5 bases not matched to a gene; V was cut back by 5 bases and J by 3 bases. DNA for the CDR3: TGCGCCAGCAGATTAGCGGGAGGGCCTACAGATACGCAGTATTTT. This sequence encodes CASRLAGGPTDTQYF.

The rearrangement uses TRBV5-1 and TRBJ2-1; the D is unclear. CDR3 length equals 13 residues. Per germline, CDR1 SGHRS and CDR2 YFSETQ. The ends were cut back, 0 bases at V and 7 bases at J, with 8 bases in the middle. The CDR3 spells CASSLGELNEQFF. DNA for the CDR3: TGCGCCAGCAGCTTGGGTGAGTTGAATGAGCAGTTCTTC. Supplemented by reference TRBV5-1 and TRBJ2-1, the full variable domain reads KAGVTQTPRYLIKTRGQQVTLSCSPISGHRSVSWYQQTPGQGLQFLFEYFSETQRNKGNFPGRFSGRQFSNSRSEMNVSTLELGDSALYLCASSLGELNEQFFGPGTRLTVL.

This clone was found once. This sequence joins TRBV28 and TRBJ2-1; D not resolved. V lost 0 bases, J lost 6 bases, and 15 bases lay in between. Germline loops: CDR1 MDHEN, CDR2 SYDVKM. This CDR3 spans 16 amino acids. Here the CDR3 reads CASSLWGPSPSNEQFF. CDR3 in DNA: TGTGCCAGCAGTTTATGGGGCCCATCCCCATCCAATGAGCAGTTCTTC.

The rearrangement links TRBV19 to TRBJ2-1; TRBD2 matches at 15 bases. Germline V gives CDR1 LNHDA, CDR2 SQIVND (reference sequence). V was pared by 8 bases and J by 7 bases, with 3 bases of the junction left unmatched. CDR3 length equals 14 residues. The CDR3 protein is CASSGLAGGNEQFF. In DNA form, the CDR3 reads TGTGCCAGTTCGGGACTAGCGGGGGGTAATGAGCAGTTCTTC.

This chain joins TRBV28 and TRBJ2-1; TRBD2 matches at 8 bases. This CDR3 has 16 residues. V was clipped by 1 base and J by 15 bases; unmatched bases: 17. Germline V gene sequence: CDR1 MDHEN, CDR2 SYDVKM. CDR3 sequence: CASSLYRTSHTGVLFF. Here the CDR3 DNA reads TGTGCCAGCAGTTTATACAGGACTAGCCATACTGGAGTGCTGTTCTTC.

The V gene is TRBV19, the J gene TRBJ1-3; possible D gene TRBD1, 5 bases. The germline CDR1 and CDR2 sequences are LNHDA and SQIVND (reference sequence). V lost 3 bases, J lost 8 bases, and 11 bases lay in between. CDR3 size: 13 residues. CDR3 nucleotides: TGTGCCAGTAGTATTTACGGAGGGGACACCATATATTTT. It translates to CASSIYGGDTIYF.

CDR3 DNA: TGTGCCAGCAGTTACTCGGGGCAGTCCTACGAGCAGTACTTC. Amino acids: CASSYSGQSYEQYF. The chain recombines TRBV6-5 with TRBJ2-7; D might be TRBD1 (5 bases). V was cut by 0 bases and J by 1 base, with 7 bases left in between. This CDR3 region has 14 residues. The V gene's germline CDR1 is MNHEY and CDR2 SVGAGI.

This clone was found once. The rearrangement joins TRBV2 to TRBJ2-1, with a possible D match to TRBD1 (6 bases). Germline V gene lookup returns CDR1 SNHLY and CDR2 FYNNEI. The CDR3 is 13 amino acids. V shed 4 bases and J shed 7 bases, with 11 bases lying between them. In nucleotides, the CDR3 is TGTGCCAGCAGTGGGGGGCTGGGGAATGAGCAGTTCTTC. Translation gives CASSGGLGNEQFF. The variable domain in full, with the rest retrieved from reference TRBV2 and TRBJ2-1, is EPEVTQTPSHQVTQMGQEVILRCVPISNHLYFYWYRQILGQKVEFLVSFYNNEISEKSEIFDDQFSVERPDGSNFTLKIRSTKLEDSAMYFCASSGGLGNEQFFGPGTRLTVL.

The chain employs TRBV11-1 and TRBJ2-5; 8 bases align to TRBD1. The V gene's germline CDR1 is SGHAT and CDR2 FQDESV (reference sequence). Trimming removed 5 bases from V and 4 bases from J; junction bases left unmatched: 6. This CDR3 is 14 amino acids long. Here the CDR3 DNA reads TGTGCCAGCAGCGGACAGGGAGGTCGAGAGACCCAGTACTTC. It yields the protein CASSGQGGRETQYF. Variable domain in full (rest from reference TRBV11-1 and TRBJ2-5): EAEVAQSPRYKITEKSQAVAFWCDPISGHATLYWYRQILGQGPELLVQFQDESVVDDSQLPKDRFSAERLKGVDSTLKIQPAELGDSAMYLCASSGQGGRETQYFGPGTRLLVL.

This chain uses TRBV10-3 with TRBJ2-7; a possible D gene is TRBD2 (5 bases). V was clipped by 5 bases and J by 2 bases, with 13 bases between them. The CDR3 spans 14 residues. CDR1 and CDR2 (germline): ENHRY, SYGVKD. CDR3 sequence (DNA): TGTGCCATCAGTAACTCAGGACTGGCCTACGAGCAGTACTTC. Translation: CAISNSGLAYEQYF.

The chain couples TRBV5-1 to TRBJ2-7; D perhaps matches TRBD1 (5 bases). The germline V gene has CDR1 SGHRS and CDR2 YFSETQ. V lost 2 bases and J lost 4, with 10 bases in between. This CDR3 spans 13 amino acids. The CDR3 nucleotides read TGCGCCAGCAGCTTCTCCAGGGAATACGAGCAGTACTTC. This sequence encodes CASSFSREYEQYF.

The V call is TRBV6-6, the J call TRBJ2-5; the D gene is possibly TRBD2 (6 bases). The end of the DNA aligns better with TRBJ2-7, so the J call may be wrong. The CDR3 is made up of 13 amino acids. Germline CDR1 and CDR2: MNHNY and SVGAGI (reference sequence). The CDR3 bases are TGTGCCAGCAGTTACTTGGGGGGAGGCGAGCAGTACTTC. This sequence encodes CASSYLGGGEQYF.